The 29 T cell receptor beta chains below come from one sample, sequenced in a study of blood T cell repertoires in COVID-19. The data were produced by immunoSEQ multiplex PCR, yet TCRdb's version contains in-frame clones alone and is incomplete. The repertoire holds approximately 340,000 clones, roughly nine tenths seen once, with 0.8% to 0.9% in the top ten. The source material was PBMCs or T cells enriched from blood (not recorded which). These TCRs come from a woman in her forties who had been exposed to COVID-19.

This chain connects TRBV7-8 to TRBJ1-3; TRBD1 matches 9 bases. Germline-derived CDR1 and CDR2 are SGHVS and FQNEAQ. This CDR3 is 18 amino acids long. The V segment lost 2 bases and the J segment 3 bases; nucleotides outside the gene matches: 11. The CDR3 protein is CASSLSPGQGGYGNTIYF. The CDR3, as DNA: TGTGCCAGCAGCTTAAGTCCGGGACAGGGCGGGTATGGAAACACCATATATTTT.

As regards this clone: At the DNA level, this CDR3 is encoded by other sequences in the same sample as well. The V gene is TRBV6-5, the J gene TRBJ1-1; D is uncertain. The CDR3 has 15 residues. The V gene lost 0 bases and the J gene lost 0 bases, with 8 bases spanning the gap. CDR1 and CDR2 from the germline V gene are MNHEY and SVGAGI. The CDR3 reads CASSYSRGLNTEAFF. The CDR3 DNA follows: TGTGCCAGCAGTTACTCGAGAGGCTTGAACACTGAAGCTTTCTTT.

The table lists this clone with a count of one. The chain uses TRBV3-1 (or the pseudogene TRBV3-2) and TRBJ1-5, with D maybe TRBD1 (6 bases). The CDR3 covers 13 residues. V lost 6 bases, J lost 4 bases, and 10 bases lay in between. Per germline, CDR1 LGHDT and CDR2 YNNKEL (reference sequence). This CDR3 is CASSDQGNQPQHF. The CDR3 region has the DNA TGTGCCAGCAGTGACCAGGGGAATCAGCCCCAGCATTTT.

The chain couples TRBV30 to TRBJ2-7; TRBD2 is a possible D gene (6 bases). The CDR3 loop spans 15 amino acids. Trimming took off 2 bases at V and 8 bases at J, with 22 bases between the two ends. CDR1 is GTSNPN and CDR2 is SVGIG in the germline V gene (reference sequence). CDR3 in DNA: TGTGCCTGGAGTCCTACCTCGGACCCGGGACTCCAGCAGTACTTC. Translation gives CAWSPTSDPGLQQYF.

This chain connects TRBV3-1 (or the pseudogene TRBV3-2) to TRBJ1-3; 7 bases match TRBD1. The ends lost 4 bases at V and 4 bases at J; junction bases unmatched: 10. CDR1 and CDR2 (germline): LGHDT, YNNKEL (reference sequence). The CDR3 has 16 residues. For the CDR3, the DNA is TGTGCCAGCAGCCTCCCCGGCACAGGGGAAGGAAACACCATATATTTT. Amino acids: CASSLPGTGEGNTIYF.

This chain connects TRBV12-3 or TRBV12-4 to TRBJ2-3, with D hard to call. The CDR3 is made up of 13 amino acids. Trimming left V 2 bases short and J 13 bases short, with 16 bases between. CDR3: CASSLSTNSLKYF. CDR3 sequence (DNA): TGTGCCAGCAGTTTATCGACGAACAGCCTGAAGTATTTT.

This clone was picked up a small number of times. CDR3 nucleotides: TGTGCCAGCTCACAGATCAGGGAAATGATCGGAAACACCATATATTTT. It codes for CASSQIREMIGNTIYF. This sequence joins TRBV18 and TRBJ1-3, with a possible D match to TRBD1 (5 bases). The CDR3 loop spans 16 amino acids. Germline V gene lookup returns CDR1 KGHSH and CDR2 LQKENI. V lost 4 bases, J lost 4 bases, and 17 bases lay in between.

The V and J genes are TRBV5-1 and TRBJ1-4; D is possibly TRBD1 (5 bases). Trimming shortened V by 5 bases and J by 8 bases, and 16 bases separated the two germline ends. This CDR3 has 14 residues. CDR1 is SGHRS, CDR2 YFSETQ, per germline. CDR3 loop: CASSPLGRNEKLFF. In DNA, the CDR3 is TGCGCCAGCAGTCCTTTGGGGCGGAACGAAAAACTGTTTTTT.

This sequence joins TRBV9 and TRBJ1-5; D remains ambiguous. The germline V gene has CDR1 SGDLS and CDR2 YYNGEE. This CDR3 is built from 15 residues. Trimming took off 4 bases at V and 2 bases at J, with 13 bases between the two ends. CDR3 sequence: CASSLDGFGNQPQHF. The CDR3 nucleotides are TGTGCCAGCAGCTTAGACGGTTTCGGCAATCAGCCCCAGCATTTT.

The chain joins TRBV5-1 to TRBJ1-1; no definite D call. Trimming took off 0 bases at V and 10 bases at J, with 13 bases between the two ends. The germline V gene has CDR1 SGHRS and CDR2 YFSETQ. The CDR3 runs to 13 residues. In nucleotides, the CDR3 is TGCGCCAGCAGCTTGGTGGAGGGCCGTCGAGCTTTCTTT. The encoded protein is CASSLVEGRRAFF.

This rearrangement joins TRBV6-5 to TRBJ2-2; 9 bases match TRBD2. The CDR3 is 15 amino acids. With 5 bases clipped from V and 2 bases from J, the junction kept 3 bases outside the gene matches. Germline CDR1 is MNHEY and CDR2 is SVGAGI. The CDR3 here is CASSLSGGNTGELFF. The DNA of the CDR3 is TGTGCCAGCAGTCTTAGCGGGGGCAACACCGGGGAGCTGTTTTTT.

The J gene is TRBJ2-7, the V gene TRBV9; 9 nucleotides align to TRBD1. The CDR3 loop spans 13 amino acids. Germline assignment: CDR1 SGDLS and CDR2 YYNGEE. V lost 4 bases and J lost 6; bases outside the gene matches: 5. The CDR3, as DNA: TGTGCCAGCAGCTTTGGACAGGGGCTCGAGCAGTACTTC. Amino acids: CASSFGQGLEQYF.

V and J are TRBV15 and TRBJ2-3; 10 bases line up with TRBD1. V was clipped by 1 base and J by 4 bases; unmatched bases: 5. The V gene's germline CDR1 is LNHNV and CDR2 YYDKDF (reference sequence). CDR3 length equals 16 residues. CDR3 nucleotide sequence: TGTGCCACCAGCAGAGGTATTGGGACAGGGGCAGATACGCAGTATTTT. Its protein is CATSRGIGTGADTQYF.

V is TRBV10-1 and J is TRBJ1-2; 9 bases fit TRBD1. The CDR3 has 13 amino acids. Per the germline V gene, CDR1 is WNHNN and CDR2 is SYGVQD (reference sequence). With V trimmed by 5 bases and J by 8 bases, 6 bases remained unmatched. CDR3 bases: TGCGCCAGCAGTCGGGACAGGGCCGGCGGCTACACCTTC. Its translation: CASSRDRAGGYTF.

The DNA of the CDR3 is TGTGCCAGCAGCGTAGGACTAGCGGGGGGATCATACGAGCAGTACTTC. Protein product: CASSVGLAGGSYEQYF. V is TRBV9 and J is TRBJ2-7, with TRBD2 matching 13 bases. The germline CDR1 and CDR2 sequences are SGDLS and YYNGEE. The CDR3 runs to 16 residues. Unmatched junction bases numbered 4, after V lost 0 bases and J lost 4 bases.

The rearrangement links TRBV6-1 to TRBJ1-2; TRBD1 matches 10 bases. The germline V gene encodes CDR1 MNHNS and CDR2 SASEGT. The V and J ends lost 3 bases and 4 bases, in that order; junction bases with no gene match: 8. This CDR3 region has 16 residues. The CDR3 loop reads CASSDRTGGTSYGYTF. CDR3 nucleotides: TGTGCCAGCAGTGACCGGACAGGGGGGACCTCCTATGGCTACACCTTC.

V gene TRBV18 combines with J gene TRBJ2-3; D remains ambiguous. V shed 6 bases and J shed 0 bases, with 10 bases lying between them. This CDR3 has 14 residues. Germline V gives CDR1 KGHSH, CDR2 LQKENI. The CDR3 DNA reads TGTGCCAGCTCGTCAGAACACAGCACAGATACGCAGTATTTT. This gives the protein CASSSEHSTDTQYF.

This chain uses TRBV7-9 with TRBJ1-1; 8 nucleotides line up with TRBD1. The germline V gene has CDR1 SEHNR and CDR2 FQNEAQ (reference sequence). This CDR3 spans 15 amino acids. The junction had 2 bases not matched to a gene; V was cut back by 1 base and J by 1 base. In DNA, the CDR3 is TGTGCCAGCAGCTTAGTTGGGACAGGGAACACTGAAGCTTTCTTT. Translation: CASSLVGTGNTEAFF.

This clone has just one count. This chain uses TRBV27 with TRBJ1-3; D possibly corresponds to TRBD1 (6 bases). The CDR3 is 17 residues long. V was trimmed by 10 bases and J by 0 bases, leaving 22 bases between them. CDR1 MNHEY and CDR2 SMNVEV come from the germline V gene (reference sequence). The CDR3 loop reads CATSPSGAQSSGNTIYF. CDR3 coding DNA: TGTGCCACCTCCCCCTCAGGGGCCCAGAGCTCTGGAAACACCATATATTTT.

The chain joins TRBV10-3 to TRBJ2-5; D is undetermined. V was shortened by 2 bases and J by 5 bases, with 12 bases between the two germline ends. Looked up from germline, CDR1 is ENHRY and CDR2 is SYGVKD. The CDR3 runs to 14 residues. In DNA form, the CDR3 reads TGTGCCATCAGTGAGGGTGATACGGTGGAGACCCAGTACTTC. It encodes CAISEGDTVETQYF.

The rearrangement uses TRBV23-1 and TRBJ1-3; maybe TRBD1 (5 bases). TRBV23-1 belongs to the ORF category, with a function that is uncertain. The CDR3 consists of 17 residues. Trimming stripped 5 bases from V and 2 bases from J, with 19 bases between. CDR3 sequence (DNA): TGCGCCAGCAGTAAAACTTCATCGCCGGGGGCTGGAAACACCATATATTTT. It translates to CASSKTSSPGAGNTIYF.

The chain uses TRBV13 and TRBJ2-7; D possibly corresponds to TRBD1 (6 bases). The CDR3 is 15 residues long. Germline lookup yields CDR1 PRHDT and CDR2 FYEKMQ (reference sequence). Between the trimmed V and J ends, which lost 0 bases and 4 bases, there was a span of 13 bases. The CDR3 reads CASSLGAGVRYEQYF. The DNA of the CDR3 is TGTGCCAGCAGCTTAGGGGCAGGGGTAAGGTACGAGCAGTACTTC. Filled out from reference TRBV13 and TRBJ2-7, the complete variable domain reads AAGVIQSPRHLIKEKRETATLKCYPIPRHDTVYWYQQGPGQDPQFLISFYEKMQSDKGSIPDRFSAQQFSDYHSELNMSSLELGDSALYFCASSLGAGVRYEQYFGPGTRLTVT.

The V call is TRBV5-4, the J call TRBJ2-3, with 11 bases aligning to TRBD2. The germline V gene has CDR1 SGHNT and CDR2 YYREEE (reference sequence). J lost 6 bases, V lost 4 bases, and 13 bases had no gene match. The CDR3 loop spans 17 amino acids. CDR3 DNA sequence: TGTGCCAGCAGCCCGGACCCTCTAGCGGGGGGCCGGGATACGCAGTATTTT. It is translated as CASSPDPLAGGRDTQYF.

The chain recombines TRBV19 with TRBJ1-2; TRBD1 aligns across 7 bases. Germline CDR1 is LNHDA and CDR2 is SQIVND (reference sequence). Trimming took 3 bases from V and 8 from J; bases not matched to a gene: 9. This CDR3 has 14 amino acids. CDR3 residues: CASSILQGINGYTF. CDR3 sequence (DNA): TGTGCCAGTAGTATTCTACAGGGGATTAACGGCTACACCTTC. The entire variable domain, with the rest obtained from reference TRBV19 and TRBJ1-2, is as follows: DGGITQSPKYLFRKEGQNVTLSCEQNLNHDAMYWYRQDPGQGLRLIYYSQIVNDFQKGDIAEGYSVSREKKESFPLTVTSAQKNPTAFYLCASSILQGINGYTFGSGTRLTVV.

The chain carries TRBV5-1 and TRBJ2-5; D perhaps matches TRBD1 (7 bases). CDR1 is SGHRS and CDR2 is YFSETQ in the germline V gene. The CDR3 extends over 14 amino acids. Between the trimmed V and J ends, which lost 5 bases and 2 bases, there was a span of 13 bases. CDR3 sequence reads: CASSPRGTQETQYF. CDR3 coding DNA: TGCGCCAGCAGTCCCAGGGGGACTCAAGAGACCCAGTACTTC. Combining the CDR3 with reference TRBV5-1 and TRBJ2-5 gives the whole variable domain KAGVTQTPRYLIKTRGQQVTLSCSPISGHRSVSWYQQTPGQGLQFLFEYFSETQRNKGNFPGRFSGRQFSNSRSEMNVSTLELGDSALYLCASSPRGTQETQYFGPGTRLLVL.

The count of this clone is one. The chain is built from TRBV10-3 and TRBJ1-1, with TRBD1 identical over 8 bases. This CDR3 is built from 14 residues. Losses at the gene ends were 6 bases for V and 1 base for J; bases not matched to a gene: 4. Germline CDR1 is ENHRY and CDR2 is SYGVKD. The CDR3 here is CAIRTQGANTEAFF. Here the CDR3 DNA reads TGTGCCATCAGGACCCAGGGGGCGAACACTGAAGCTTTCTTT.

This chain links TRBV30 with TRBJ1-1; no definite D call. Looked up from germline, CDR1 is GTSNPN and CDR2 is SVGIG (reference sequence). This CDR3 has 16 residues. The V gene lost 0 bases and the J gene lost 4 bases, with 18 bases spanning the gap. The CDR3 loop reads CAWSVSRAGGGTEAFF. The CDR3 region has the DNA TGTGCCTGGAGTGTAAGTCGGGCCGGCGGAGGCACTGAAGCTTTCTTT.

The rearrangement uses TRBV4-1 and TRBJ2-5; 9 bases are shared with TRBD1. The V segment lost 2 bases and the J segment 7 bases; nucleotides outside the gene matches: 8. The CDR3 covers 15 residues. The germline V gene has CDR1 MGHRA and CDR2 YSYEKL. The CDR3 loop reads CASSQMDRGGGTQYF. The CDR3 DNA reads TGCGCCAGCAGCCAAATGGACAGGGGAGGGGGGACCCAGTACTTC.

CDR3 sequence reads: CASSLEPARDTQYF. The CDR3 bases are TGTGCCAGCAGCTTAGAACCTGCCAGGGATACGCAGTATTTT. J is TRBJ2-3 and V is TRBV7-8; D call uncertain. CDR3 length: 14 amino acids. Trimming removed 1 base from V and 6 bases from J, with 11 bases in between. Germline lookup yields CDR1 SGHVS and CDR2 FQNEAQ.